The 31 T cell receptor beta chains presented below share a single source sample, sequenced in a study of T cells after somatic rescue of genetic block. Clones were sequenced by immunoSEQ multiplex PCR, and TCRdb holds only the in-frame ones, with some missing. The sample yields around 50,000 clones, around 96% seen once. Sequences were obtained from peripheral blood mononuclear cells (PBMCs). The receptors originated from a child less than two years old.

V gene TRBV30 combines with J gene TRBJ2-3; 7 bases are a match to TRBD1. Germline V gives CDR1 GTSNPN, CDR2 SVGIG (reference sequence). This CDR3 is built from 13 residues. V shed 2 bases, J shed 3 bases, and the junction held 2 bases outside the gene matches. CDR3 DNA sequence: TGTGCCTGGAGTTCCAGGGGGACAGATACGCAGTATTTT. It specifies CAWSSRGTDTQYF.

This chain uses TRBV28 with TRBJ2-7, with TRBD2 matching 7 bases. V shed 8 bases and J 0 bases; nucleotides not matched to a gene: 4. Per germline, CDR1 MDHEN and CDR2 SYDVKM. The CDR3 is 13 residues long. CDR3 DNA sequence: TGTGCCAGCCACAGGACTAGCTCCTACGAGCAGTACTTC. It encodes CASHRTSSYEQYF.

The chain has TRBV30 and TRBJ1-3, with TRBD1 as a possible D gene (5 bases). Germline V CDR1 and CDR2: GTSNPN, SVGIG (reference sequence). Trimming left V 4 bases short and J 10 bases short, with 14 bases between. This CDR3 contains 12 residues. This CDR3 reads CAWMSGGRTIYF. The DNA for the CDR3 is TGTGCCTGGATGTCTGGGGGAAGAACCATATATTTT.

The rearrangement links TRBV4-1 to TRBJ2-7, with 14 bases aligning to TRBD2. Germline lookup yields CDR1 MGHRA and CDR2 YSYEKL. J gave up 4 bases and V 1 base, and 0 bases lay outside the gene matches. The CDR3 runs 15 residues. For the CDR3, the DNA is TGCGCCAGCAGCCAAGGGACTAGCGGGAGGTACGAGCAGTACTTC. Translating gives CASSQGTSGRYEQYF.

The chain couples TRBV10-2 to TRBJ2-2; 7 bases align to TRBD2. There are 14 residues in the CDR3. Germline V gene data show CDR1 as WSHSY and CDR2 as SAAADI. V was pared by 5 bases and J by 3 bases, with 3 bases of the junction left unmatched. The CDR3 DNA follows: TGCGCCAGCAGTTTACTAGCGCACACCGGGGAGCTGTTTTTT. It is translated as CASSLLAHTGELFF.

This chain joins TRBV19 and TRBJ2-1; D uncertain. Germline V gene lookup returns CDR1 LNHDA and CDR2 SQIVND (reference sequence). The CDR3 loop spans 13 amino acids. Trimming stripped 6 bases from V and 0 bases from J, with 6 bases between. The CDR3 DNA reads TGTGCCAGTAGACGGAGCTCCTACAATGAGCAGTTCTTC. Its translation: CASRRSSYNEQFF.

The CDR3 loop is CASSLASGEYSNQPQHF. In DNA, the CDR3 is TGTGCCAGCAGTTTAGCTAGCGGGGAATATAGCAATCAGCCCCAGCATTTT. The chain carries TRBV28 and TRBJ1-5; the D is unclear. The V end was cut by 2 bases, the J end by 0 bases, with 14 bases between. Germline V gene lookup returns CDR1 MDHEN and CDR2 SYDVKM. This CDR3 contains 17 residues.

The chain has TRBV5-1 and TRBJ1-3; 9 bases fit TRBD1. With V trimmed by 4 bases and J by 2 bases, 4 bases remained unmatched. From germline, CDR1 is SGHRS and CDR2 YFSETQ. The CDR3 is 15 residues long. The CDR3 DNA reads TGCGCCAGCAGCCCCGGGACAGGGCCTGGAAACACCATATATTTT. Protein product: CASSPGTGPGNTIYF.

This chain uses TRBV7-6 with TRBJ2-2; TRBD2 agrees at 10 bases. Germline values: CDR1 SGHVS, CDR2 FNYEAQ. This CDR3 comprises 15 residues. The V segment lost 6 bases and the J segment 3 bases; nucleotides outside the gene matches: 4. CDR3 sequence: CASRAGTSDTGELFF. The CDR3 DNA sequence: TGTGCCAGCAGAGCCGGGACTAGCGACACCGGGGAGCTGTTTTTT. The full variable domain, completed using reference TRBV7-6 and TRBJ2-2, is GAGVSQSPRYKVTKRGQDVALRCDPISGHVSLYWYRQALGQGPEFLTYFNYEAQQDKSGLPNDRFSAERPEGSISTLTIQRTEQRDSAMYRCASRAGTSDTGELFFGEGSRLTVL.

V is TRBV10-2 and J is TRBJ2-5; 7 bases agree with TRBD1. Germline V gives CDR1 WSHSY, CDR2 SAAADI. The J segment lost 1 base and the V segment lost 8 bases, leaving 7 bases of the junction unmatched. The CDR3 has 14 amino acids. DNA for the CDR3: TGCGCCAGCCGATTACAGGGGCGCCAAGAGACCCAGTACTTC. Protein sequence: CASRLQGRQETQYF.

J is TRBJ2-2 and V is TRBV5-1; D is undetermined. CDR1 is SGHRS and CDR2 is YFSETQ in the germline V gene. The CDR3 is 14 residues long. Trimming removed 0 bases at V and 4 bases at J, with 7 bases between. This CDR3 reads CASSLEGRTGELFF. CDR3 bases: TGCGCCAGCAGCTTGGAAGGGCGCACCGGGGAGCTGTTTTTT.

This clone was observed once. The CDR3 region is CASSQAGRDGEFYGYTF. CDR3 bases: TGCGCCAGCAGCCAAGCGGGGAGGGACGGTGAATTCTATGGCTACACCTTC. The rearrangement uses TRBV4-1 and TRBJ1-2; D perhaps matches TRBD1 (5 bases). Germline loops: CDR1 MGHRA, CDR2 YSYEKL. The V end was cut by 1 base, the J end by 4 bases, with 19 bases between. The CDR3 sequence is 17 residues long.

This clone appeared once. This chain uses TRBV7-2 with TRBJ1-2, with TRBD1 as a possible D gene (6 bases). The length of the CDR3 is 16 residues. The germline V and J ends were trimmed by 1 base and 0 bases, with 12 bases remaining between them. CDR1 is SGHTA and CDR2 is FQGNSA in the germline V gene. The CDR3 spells CASSLGGGAPNYGYTF. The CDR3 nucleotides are TGTGCCAGCAGCTTAGGAGGGGGAGCCCCTAACTATGGCTACACCTTC.

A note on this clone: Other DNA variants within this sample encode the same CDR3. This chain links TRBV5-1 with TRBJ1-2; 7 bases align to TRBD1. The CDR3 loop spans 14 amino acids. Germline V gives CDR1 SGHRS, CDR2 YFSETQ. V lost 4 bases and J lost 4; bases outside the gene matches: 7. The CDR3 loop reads CASSPRQGLYGYTF. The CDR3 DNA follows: TGCGCCAGCAGCCCTCGACAGGGACTCTATGGCTACACCTTC.

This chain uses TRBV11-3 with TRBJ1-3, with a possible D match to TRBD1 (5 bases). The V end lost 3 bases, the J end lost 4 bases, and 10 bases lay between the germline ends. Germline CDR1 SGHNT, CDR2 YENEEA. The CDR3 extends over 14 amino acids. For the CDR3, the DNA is TGTGCCAGCAGCTTCGGCGGGACCGGAAACACCATATATTTT. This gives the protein CASSFGGTGNTIYF.

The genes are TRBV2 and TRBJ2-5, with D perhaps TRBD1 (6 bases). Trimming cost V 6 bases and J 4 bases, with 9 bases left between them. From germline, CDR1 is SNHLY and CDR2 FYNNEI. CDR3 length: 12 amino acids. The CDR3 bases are TGTGCCAGCAGCAACAGGGTAGAGACCCAGTACTTC. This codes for CASSNRVETQYF.

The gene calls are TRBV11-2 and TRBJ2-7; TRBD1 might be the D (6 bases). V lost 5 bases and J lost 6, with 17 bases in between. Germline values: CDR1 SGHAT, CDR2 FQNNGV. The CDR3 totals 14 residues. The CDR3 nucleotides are TGTGCCAGCAGCGCCACAAGAAGGGGGAGCGAGCAGTACTTC. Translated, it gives CASSATRRGSEQYF.

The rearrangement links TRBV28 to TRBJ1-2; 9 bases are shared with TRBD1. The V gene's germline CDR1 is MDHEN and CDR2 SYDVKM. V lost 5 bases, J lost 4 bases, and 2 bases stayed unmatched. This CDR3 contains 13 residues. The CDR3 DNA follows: TGTGCCAGCAGTCCGGGACAGGGCTATGGCTACACCTTC. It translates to CASSPGQGYGYTF.

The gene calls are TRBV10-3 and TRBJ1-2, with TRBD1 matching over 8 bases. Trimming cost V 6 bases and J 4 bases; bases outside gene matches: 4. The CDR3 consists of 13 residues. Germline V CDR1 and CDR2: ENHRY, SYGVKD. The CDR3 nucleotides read TGTGCCATCAGCGTTGACAGGGGCTATGGCTACACCTTC. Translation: CAISVDRGYGYTF.

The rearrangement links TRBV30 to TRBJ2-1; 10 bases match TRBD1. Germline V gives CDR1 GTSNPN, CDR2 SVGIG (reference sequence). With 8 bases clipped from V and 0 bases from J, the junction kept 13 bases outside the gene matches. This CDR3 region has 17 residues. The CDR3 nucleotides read TGTGCCGGACGATTACCGGGACAGGGGAGCTCCTACAATGAGCAGTTCTTC. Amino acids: CAGRLPGQGSSYNEQFF.

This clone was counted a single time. The CDR3 nucleotides read TGTGCCAGCAGCGTAGAAGGGCGGGAGGGCCGGTCCTACGAGCAGTACTTC. Translating it yields CASSVEGREGRSYEQYF. This chain uses TRBV9 with TRBJ2-7, with 9 bases aligning to TRBD2. Losses at the gene ends were 0 bases for V and 1 base for J; bases not matched to a gene: 8. The length of the CDR3 is 17 residues. The germline CDR1 and CDR2 sequences are SGDLS and YYNGEE.

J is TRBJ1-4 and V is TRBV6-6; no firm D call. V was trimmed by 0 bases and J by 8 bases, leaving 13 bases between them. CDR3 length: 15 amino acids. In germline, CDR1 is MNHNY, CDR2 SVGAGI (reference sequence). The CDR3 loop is CASSYSIGQGEKLFF. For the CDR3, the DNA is TGTGCCAGCAGTTACTCGATAGGTCAAGGAGAAAAACTGTTTTTT.

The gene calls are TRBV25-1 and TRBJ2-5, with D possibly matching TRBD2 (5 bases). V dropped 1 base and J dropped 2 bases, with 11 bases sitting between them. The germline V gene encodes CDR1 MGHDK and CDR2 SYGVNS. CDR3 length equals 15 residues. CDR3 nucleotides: TGTGCCAGCAGTGAATTGGGCGGGTCACAAGAGACCCAGTACTTC. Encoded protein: CASSELGGSQETQYF.

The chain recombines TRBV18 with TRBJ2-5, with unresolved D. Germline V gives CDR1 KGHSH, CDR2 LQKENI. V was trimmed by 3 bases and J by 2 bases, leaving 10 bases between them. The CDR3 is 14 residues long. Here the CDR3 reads CASSPGPAQETQYF. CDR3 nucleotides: TGTGCCAGCTCACCCGGGCCGGCTCAAGAGACCCAGTACTTC.

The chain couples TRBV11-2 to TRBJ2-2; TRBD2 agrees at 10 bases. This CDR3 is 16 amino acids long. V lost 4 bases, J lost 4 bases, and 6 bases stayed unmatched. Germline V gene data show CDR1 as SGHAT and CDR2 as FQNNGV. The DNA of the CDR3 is TGTGCCAGCAGCTCCAAACTAGCGGGGCTCACCGGGGAGCTGTTTTTT. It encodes CASSSKLAGLTGELFF.

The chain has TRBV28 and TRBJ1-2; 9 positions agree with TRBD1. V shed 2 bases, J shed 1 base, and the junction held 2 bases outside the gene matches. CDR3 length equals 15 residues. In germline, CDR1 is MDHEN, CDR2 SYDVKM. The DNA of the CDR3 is TGTGCCAGCAGTTTAGGGGACAGGGTTAACTATGGCTACACCTTC. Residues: CASSLGDRVNYGYTF.

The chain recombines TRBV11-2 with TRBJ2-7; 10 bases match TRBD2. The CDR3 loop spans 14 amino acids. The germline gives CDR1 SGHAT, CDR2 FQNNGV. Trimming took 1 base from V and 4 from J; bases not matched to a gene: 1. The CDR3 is CASSLAAGGYEQYF. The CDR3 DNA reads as TGTGCCAGCAGCTTAGCAGCGGGAGGGTACGAGCAGTACTTC.

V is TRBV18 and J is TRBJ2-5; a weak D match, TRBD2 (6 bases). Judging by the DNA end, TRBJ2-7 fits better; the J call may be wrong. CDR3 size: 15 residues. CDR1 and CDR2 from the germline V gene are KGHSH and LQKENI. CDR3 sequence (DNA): TGTGCCAGCTCACCACTAGGTCAGGGAGGCTACGAGCAGTACTTC. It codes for CASSPLGQGGYEQYF.

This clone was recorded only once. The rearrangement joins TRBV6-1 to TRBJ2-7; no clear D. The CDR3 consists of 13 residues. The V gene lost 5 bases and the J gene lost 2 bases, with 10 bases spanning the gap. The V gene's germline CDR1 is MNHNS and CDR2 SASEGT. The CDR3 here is CASSNGPTYEQYF. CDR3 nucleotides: TGTGCCAGCAGTAACGGGCCGACCTACGAGCAGTACTTC.

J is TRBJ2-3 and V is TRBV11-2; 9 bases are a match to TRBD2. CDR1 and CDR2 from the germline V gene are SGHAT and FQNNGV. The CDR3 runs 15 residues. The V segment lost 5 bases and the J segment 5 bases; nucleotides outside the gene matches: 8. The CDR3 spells CASSGGSGRIDTQYF. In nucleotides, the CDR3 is TGTGCCAGCAGCGGGGGTAGCGGGAGAATAGATACGCAGTATTTT.

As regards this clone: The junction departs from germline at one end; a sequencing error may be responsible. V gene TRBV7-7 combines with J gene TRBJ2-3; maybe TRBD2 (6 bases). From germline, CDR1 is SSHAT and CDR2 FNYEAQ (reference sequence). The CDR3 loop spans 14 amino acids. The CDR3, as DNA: TGTGCTAGCAGCCCCAGCGGGAGCACAGATACGCAGTATTTT. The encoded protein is CASSPSGSTDTQYF. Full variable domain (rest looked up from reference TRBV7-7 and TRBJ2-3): GAGVSQSPRYKVTKRGQDVTLRCDPISSHATLYWYQQALGQGPEFLTYFNYEAQPDKSGLPSDRFSAERPEGSISTLTIQRTEQRDSAMYRCASSPSGSTDTQYFGPGTRLTVL.